Each of the 21 T cell receptor beta chains below was sequenced from the same sample in a study of cytomegalovirus exposure and HLA in healthy donors. Use of 60 Vbeta and 13 Jbeta primers characterized the PCR. Repertoires were generated with immunoSEQ multiplex PCR, while TCRdb's copy carries only in-frame clones and drops some. The repertoire holds roughly 100,000 clones, roughly 76% seen once, with roughly 6% in the top ten. Sequenced: PBMCs. These receptors were obtained from a woman in her forties or fifties in good health and CMV-seropositive.

The gene calls are TRBV7-6 and TRBJ1-5, with D maybe TRBD1 (5 bases). The V gene's germline CDR1 is SGHVS and CDR2 FNYEAQ. The CDR3 is made up of 14 amino acids. V dropped 5 bases and J dropped 9 bases, with 17 bases sitting between them. CDR3 protein: CASSPGAAQGPQHF. In nucleotides, the CDR3 is TGTGCCAGCAGCCCTGGGGCTGCCCAAGGGCCCCAGCATTTT.

The chain carries TRBV9 and TRBJ1-2; D is uncertain. Trimming took 4 bases from V and 4 from J, leaving 14 bases between them. The CDR3 has 14 amino acids. Germline CDR1 is SGDLS and CDR2 is YYNGEE. CDR3 DNA: TGTGCCAGCAGCCCCCAAGACACTGGCTATGGCTACACCTTC. It translates to CASSPQDTGYGYTF.

The chain carries TRBV7-2 and TRBJ2-1; the D gene is possibly TRBD1 (7 bases). The CDR3 consists of 15 residues. Trimming removed 5 bases at V and 10 bases at J, with 21 bases between. Germline CDR1 and CDR2: SGHTA and FQGNSA. The CDR3 sequence is CASSPLRGSTGEQFF. The CDR3 nucleotides are TGTGCCAGCAGCCCCCTCCGGGGGTCGACAGGGGAGCAGTTCTTC. Combining the CDR3 with reference TRBV7-2 and TRBJ2-1 gives the whole variable domain GAGVSQSPSNKVTEKGKDVELRCDPISGHTALYWYRQSLGQGLEFLIYFQGNSAPDKSGLPSDRFSAERTGGSVSTLTIQRTQQEDSAVYLCASSPLRGSTGEQFFGPGTRLTVL.

J is TRBJ2-3 and V is TRBV5-1; the match to TRBD1 covers 10 bases. The CDR3 length is 13 residues. The germline gives CDR1 SGHRS, CDR2 YFSETQ. The J segment lost 5 bases and the V segment lost 4 bases, leaving 1 base of the junction unmatched. The CDR3 DNA reads TGCGCCAGCAGCAGGGACAGGGGAGATACGCAGTATTTT. Encoded protein: CASSRDRGDTQYF.

The CDR3 loop is CASSPGTGVGNQPQHF. The CDR3 coding sequence is TGTGCCAGCTCACCAGGGACAGGGGTCGGCAATCAGCCCCAGCATTTT. V gene TRBV18 combines with J gene TRBJ1-5; 10 bases fit TRBD1. Germline values: CDR1 KGHSH, CDR2 LQKENI. CDR3 size: 16 residues. Trimming cost V 2 bases and J 2 bases; bases outside gene matches: 3.

Concerning this clone itself: This specimen includes other DNA sequences encoding the same CDR3. This sequence joins TRBV18 and TRBJ2-5; D is undetermined. Germline V gives CDR1 KGHSH, CDR2 LQKENI. V lost 3 bases, J lost 5 bases, and 7 bases lay in between. This CDR3 spans 12 amino acids. The CDR3 DNA is TGTGCCAGCTCACCGAAGAGGGAGACCCAGTACTTC. Protein: CASSPKRETQYF.

The gene calls are TRBV2 and TRBJ2-7; perhaps TRBD1 as D (5 bases). Germline CDR1 and CDR2: SNHLY and FYNNEI. The germline V and J ends were trimmed by 5 bases and 0 bases, with 14 bases remaining between them. The length of the CDR3 is 15 residues. Here the CDR3 DNA reads TGTGCCAGCAGTTCAGGGCACCTTGGCTCCTACGAGCAGTACTTC. As protein: CASSSGHLGSYEQYF.

A remark on this clone: Other DNA sequences in this sample translate to the same CDR3. The DNA for the CDR3 is TGTGCCAGCAGCTTGACCGACAGGAGCAATCAGCCCCAGCATTTT. Translating it yields CASSLTDRSNQPQHF. The chain is built from TRBV7-2 and TRBJ1-5; D is possibly TRBD1 (6 bases). The V and J ends lost 3 bases and 1 base respectively, with 10 bases between them. Germline-derived CDR1 and CDR2 are SGHTA and FQGNSA. The CDR3 extends over 15 amino acids.

V usage is TRBV19 and J usage is TRBJ2-5, with 8 bases that match TRBD1. Germline CDR1 is LNHDA and CDR2 is SQIVND (reference sequence). This CDR3 spans 17 amino acids. V was pared by 3 bases and J by 4 bases, with 13 bases of the junction left unmatched. For the CDR3, the DNA is TGTGCCAGTAGTATCCGTGGGACAGGCCCTGGGGGAGAGACCCAGTACTTC. Encoded protein: CASSIRGTGPGGETQYF.

V and J are TRBV29-1 and TRBJ1-5; D is ambiguous. The CDR3 is made up of 15 amino acids. Germline V gene lookup returns CDR1 SQVTM and CDR2 ANQGSEA. Deletions cut 0 bases from V and 11 bases from J, with 20 bases between. The CDR3 spells CSVEDPDQSSGSQHF. CDR3 DNA: TGCAGCGTTGAAGATCCGGACCAATCGTCGGGGTCCCAGCATTTT.

This chain uses TRBV12-5 with TRBJ1-2, with 7 bases matching TRBD1. Germline V gene sequence: CDR1 LGHNT, CDR2 FRNRAP. The junction had 7 bases not matched to a gene; V was cut back by 4 bases and J by 2 bases. This CDR3 is 15 amino acids long. CDR3 nucleotides: TGTGCTAGTGGTTCCCCCGGCAGGGGGAACTATGGCTACACCTTC. Its translation is CASGSPGRGNYGYTF.

This chain uses TRBV27 with TRBJ1-2; 7 bases line up with TRBD1. The junction had 5 bases not matched to a gene; V was cut back by 0 bases and J by 4 bases. The CDR3 has 15 residues. Per the germline V gene, CDR1 is MNHEY and CDR2 is SMNVEV (reference sequence). The CDR3 region is CASSLSGTALYGYTF. DNA for the CDR3: TGTGCCAGCAGTTTATCTGGGACAGCACTCTATGGCTACACCTTC.

At least ten counts were recorded for this clone. V gene TRBV7-9 combines with J gene TRBJ1-1; 7 nucleotides agree with TRBD1. With V trimmed by 3 bases and J by 6 bases, 10 bases remained unmatched. The CDR3 sequence is 15 residues long. Per germline, CDR1 SEHNR and CDR2 FQNEAQ (reference sequence). This CDR3 is CASSFPQGVRAEAFF. CDR3 in DNA: TGTGCCAGCAGCTTCCCCCAGGGGGTAAGGGCTGAAGCTTTCTTT. The full variable domain, in which reference TRBV7-9 and TRBJ1-1 provide the parts outside the CDR3, is DTGVSQNPRHKITKRGQNVTFRCDPISEHNRLYWYRQTLGQGPEFLTYFQNEAQLEKSRLLSDRFSAERPKGSFSTLEIQRTEQGDSAMYLCASSFPQGVRAEAFFGQGTRLTVV.

This clone was seen more than once but under ten times. The V gene is TRBV29-1, the J gene TRBJ1-2; a possible D gene is TRBD1 (6 bases). Germline loops: CDR1 SQVTM, CDR2 ANQGSEA. With 7 bases removed from V and 4 bases from J, the gap between germline ends came to 19 bases. This CDR3 spans 14 amino acids. CDR3 coding DNA: TGCAGCGCGGATGAGGCCAGGGGTTCCTATGGCTACACCTTC. Its translation is CSADEARGSYGYTF.

This chain uses TRBV19 with TRBJ1-2; D is possibly TRBD1 (5 bases). There are 15 residues in the CDR3. With 6 bases removed from V and 3 bases from J, the gap between germline ends came to 17 bases. Germline CDR1 LNHDA, CDR2 SQIVND (reference sequence). For the CDR3, the DNA is TGTGCCAGTAGGACTCCTCGTCAGGGCGACTATGGCTACACCTTC. As protein: CASRTPRQGDYGYTF.

This clone appeared a single time. The V gene is TRBV28, the J gene TRBJ2-7; D remains ambiguous. The CDR3 runs 14 residues. Germline CDR1 reads MDHEN; CDR2 reads SYDVKM. Trimming shortened V by 2 bases and J by 3 bases, and 11 bases separated the two germline ends. The DNA of the CDR3 is TGTGCCAGCAGTTTACTGGCGGTCCACTACGAGCAGTACTTC. Protein product: CASSLLAVHYEQYF.

This clone was counted once. The chain employs TRBV29-1 and TRBJ2-1; TRBD2 is a possible D gene (7 bases). The germline V and J ends were trimmed by 4 bases and 0 bases, with 10 bases remaining between them. CDR3 size: 14 residues. Germline lookup yields CDR1 SQVTM and CDR2 ANQGSEA. The CDR3 loop reads CSVGGGHSYNEQFF. The CDR3 bases are TGCAGCGTTGGCGGGGGCCACTCCTACAATGAGCAGTTCTTC.

This clone was detected once. This sequence joins TRBV5-1 and TRBJ2-7; 10 nucleotides agree with TRBD1. Germline trimming cut 4 bases from V and 4 bases from J; bases unmatched to any gene: 17. Germline CDR1 and CDR2: SGHRS and YFSETQ. CDR3 length equals 18 residues. CDR3 in amino acids: CASSPRDRGRLEGYEQYF. CDR3 DNA sequence: TGCGCCAGCAGCCCCCGGGACAGGGGTCGCCTGGAGGGGTACGAGCAGTACTTC.

CDR3 DNA sequence: TGTGCCATCAGTGAGTCGACAATAGGGAGGCAGCGGTCCTACGAGCAGTACTTC. Amino acid sequence: CAISESTIGRQRSYEQYF. The chain has TRBV10-3 and TRBJ2-7, with a tentative D call TRBD2 (6 bases). The CDR3 runs 18 residues. Germline V CDR1 and CDR2: ENHRY, SYGVKD. V was trimmed by 0 bases and J by 1 base, leaving 19 bases between them.

The gene calls are TRBV28 and TRBJ1-2; the D is unclear. The germline gives CDR1 MDHEN, CDR2 SYDVKM. With 2 bases removed from V and 0 bases from J, the gap between germline ends came to 10 bases. The CDR3 covers 15 residues. The CDR3 sequence is CASSLEGLPNYGYTF. DNA for the CDR3: TGTGCCAGCAGTTTAGAGGGCTTGCCTAACTATGGCTACACCTTC.

The chain uses TRBV9 and TRBJ1-1, with a possible D match to TRBD1 (5 bases). V lost 5 bases, J lost 6 bases, and 14 bases lay in between. CDR1 and CDR2 from the germline V gene are SGDLS and YYNGEE. This CDR3 contains 13 residues. This CDR3 is CASRRGDYAEAFF. In nucleotides, the CDR3 is TGTGCCAGCAGGCGGGGGGACTACGCTGAAGCTTTCTTT. Together with reference TRBV9 and TRBJ1-1, the CDR3 gives the full variable domain: DSGVTQTPKHLITATGQRVTLRCSPRSGDLSVYWYQQSLDQGLQFLIQYYNGEERAKGNILERFSAQQFPDLHSELNLSSLELGDSALYFCASRRGDYAEAFFGQGTRLTVV.